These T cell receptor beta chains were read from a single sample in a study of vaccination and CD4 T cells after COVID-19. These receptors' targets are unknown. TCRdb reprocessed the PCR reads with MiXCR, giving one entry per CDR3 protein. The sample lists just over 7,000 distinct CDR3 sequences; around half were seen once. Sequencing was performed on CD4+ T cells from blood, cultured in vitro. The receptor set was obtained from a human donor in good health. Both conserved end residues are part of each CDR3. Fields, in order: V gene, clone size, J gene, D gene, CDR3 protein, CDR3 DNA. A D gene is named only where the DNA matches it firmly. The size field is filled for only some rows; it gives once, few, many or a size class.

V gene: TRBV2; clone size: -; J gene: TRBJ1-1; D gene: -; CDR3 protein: CASSDWDPRSGNTEAFF; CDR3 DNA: TGTGCCAGCAGTGATTGGGACCCCCGTTCGGGGAACACTGAAGCTTTCTTT
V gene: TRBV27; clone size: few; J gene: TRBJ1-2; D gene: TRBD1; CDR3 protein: CASSSLGGSYGYTF; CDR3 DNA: TGTGCCAGCAGCTCGCTAGGGGGCTCCTATGGCTACACCTTC
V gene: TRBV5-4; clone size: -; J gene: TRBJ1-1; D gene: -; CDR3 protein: CASSHNSNTEAFF; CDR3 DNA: TGTGCCAGCAGCCATAACTCGAACACTGAAGCTTTCTTT
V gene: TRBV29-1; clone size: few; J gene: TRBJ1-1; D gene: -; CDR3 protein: CSAKFMNTEAFF; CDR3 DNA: TGCAGCGCCAAATTTATGAACACTGAAGCTTTCTTT
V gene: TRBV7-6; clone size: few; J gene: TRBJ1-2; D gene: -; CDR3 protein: CASSSQVAHGYTF; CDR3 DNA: TGTGCCAGCAGCTCACAGGTCGCGCATGGCTACACCTTC
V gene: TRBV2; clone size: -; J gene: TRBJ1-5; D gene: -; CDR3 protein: CASTDPVSGNNQPQHF; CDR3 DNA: TGTGCCAGCACAGACCCCGTCAGCGGGAACAATCAGCCCCAGCATTTT
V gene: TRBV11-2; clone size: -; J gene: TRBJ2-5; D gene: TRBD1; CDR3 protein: CASSLSSGGSETQYF; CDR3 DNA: TGTGCCAGCAGCTTATCCTCAGGGGGTAGTGAGACCCAGTACTTC
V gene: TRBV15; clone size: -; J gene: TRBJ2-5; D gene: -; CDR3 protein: CATSRDVETQYF; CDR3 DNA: TGTGCCACCAGCAGGGACGTAGAGACCCAGTACTTC
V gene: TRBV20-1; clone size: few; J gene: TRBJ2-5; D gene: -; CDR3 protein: CSARDGGAQETQYF; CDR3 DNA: TGCAGTGCTAGAGATGGGGGGGCCCAAGAGACCCAGTACTTC
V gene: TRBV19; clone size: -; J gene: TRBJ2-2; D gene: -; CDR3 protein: CASSIGTGELFF; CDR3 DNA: TGTGCCAGTAGTATTGGCACCGGGGAGCTGTTTTTT
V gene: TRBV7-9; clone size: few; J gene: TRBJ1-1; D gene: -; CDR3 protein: CASNSGAEEAFF; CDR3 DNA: TGTGCCAGCAACAGCGGGGCAGAAGAAGCTTTCTTT
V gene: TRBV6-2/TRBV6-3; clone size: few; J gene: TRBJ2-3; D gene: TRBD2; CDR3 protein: CASSYGLAADTQYF; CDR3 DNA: TGTGCCAGCAGTTACGGACTAGCCGCAGATACGCAGTATTTT
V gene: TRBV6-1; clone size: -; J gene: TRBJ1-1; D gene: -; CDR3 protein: CASTGSLRDTEAFF; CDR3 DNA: TGTGCCAGCACGGGTTCCCTGCGAGACACTGAAGCTTTCTTT
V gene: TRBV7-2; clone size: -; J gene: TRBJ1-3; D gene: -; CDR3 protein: CASSLEVTGIPDARF; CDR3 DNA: TGTGCCAGCAGCTTAGAGGTAACAGGGATCCCCGACGCCCGTTTT
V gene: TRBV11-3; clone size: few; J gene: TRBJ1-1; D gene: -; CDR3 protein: CASSFHPGTEAFF; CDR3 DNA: TGTGCCAGCAGTTTCCACCCGGGCACTGAAGCTTTCTTT
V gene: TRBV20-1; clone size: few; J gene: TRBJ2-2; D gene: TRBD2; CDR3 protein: CSARDRILAATGELFF; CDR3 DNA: TGCAGTGCTAGAGATCGGATTCTAGCGGCCACCGGGGAGCTGTTTTTT
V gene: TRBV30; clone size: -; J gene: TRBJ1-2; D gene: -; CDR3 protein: CAWSVTDAGYTF; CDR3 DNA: TGTGCCTGGAGTGTGACAGATGCTGGCTACACCTTC
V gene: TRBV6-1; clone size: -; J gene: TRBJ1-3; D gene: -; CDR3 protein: CASSEIGGTGNTIYF; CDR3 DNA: TGTGCCAGCAGTGAAATAGGGGGAACTGGAAACACCATATATTTT
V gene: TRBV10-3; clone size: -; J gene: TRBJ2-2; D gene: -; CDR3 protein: CAISEDRMGELFF; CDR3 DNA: TGTGCCATCAGTGAGGATAGGATGGGGGAGCTGTTTTTT
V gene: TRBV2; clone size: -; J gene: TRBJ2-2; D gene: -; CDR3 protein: CASSYRQYTGELFF; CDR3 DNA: TGTGCCAGCAGTTACCGACAGTACACCGGGGAGCTGTTTTTT
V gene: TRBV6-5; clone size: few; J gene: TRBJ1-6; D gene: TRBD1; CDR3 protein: CASSYSGGQVAPLHF; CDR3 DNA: TGTGCCAGCAGTTACTCAGGCGGACAGGTCGCACCCCTCCACTTT
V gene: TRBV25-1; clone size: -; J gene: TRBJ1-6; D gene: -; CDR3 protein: CASSGSQGYNSPLHF; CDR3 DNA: TGTGCCAGCAGTGGGAGTCAGGGTTACAATTCACCCCTCCACTTT
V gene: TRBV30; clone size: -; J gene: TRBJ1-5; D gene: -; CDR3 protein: CAWKGGGPQHF; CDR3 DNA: TGTGCCTGGAAAGGTGGGGGACCCCAGCATTTT
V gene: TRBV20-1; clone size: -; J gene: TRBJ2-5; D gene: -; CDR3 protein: CSARRGRETQYF; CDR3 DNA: TGCAGTGCTAGAAGGGGGAGGGAGACCCAGTACTTC
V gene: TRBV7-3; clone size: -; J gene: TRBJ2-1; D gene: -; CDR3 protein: CASSFGLAVANEQFF; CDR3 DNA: TGTGCCAGCAGCTTTGGGTTAGCAGTGGCCAATGAGCAGTTCTTC
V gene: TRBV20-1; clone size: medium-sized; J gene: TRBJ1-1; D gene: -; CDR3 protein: CSASSSSGVGTEAFF; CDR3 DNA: TGCAGTGCTAGTTCCTCCAGCGGGGTTGGGACTGAAGCTTTCTTT
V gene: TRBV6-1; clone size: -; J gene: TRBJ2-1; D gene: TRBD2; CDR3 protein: CASSRTSGVANEQFF; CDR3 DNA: TGTGCCAGCAGTCGGACTAGCGGGGTGGCCAATGAGCAGTTCTTC
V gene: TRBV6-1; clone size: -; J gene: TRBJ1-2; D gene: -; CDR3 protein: CASRGVYGYTF; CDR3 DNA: TGTGCCAGCAGAGGAGTCTATGGCTACACCTTC
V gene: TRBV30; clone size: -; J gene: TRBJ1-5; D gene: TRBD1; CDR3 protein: CAWSQGALQPQHF; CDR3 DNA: TGTGCCTGGAGTCAGGGGGCATTACAGCCCCAGCATTTT
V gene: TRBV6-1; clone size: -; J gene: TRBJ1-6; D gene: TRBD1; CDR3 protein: CASSEAGGGNSPLHF; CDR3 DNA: TGTGCCAGCAGTGAGGCAGGGGGCGGAAATTCACCCCTCCACTTT
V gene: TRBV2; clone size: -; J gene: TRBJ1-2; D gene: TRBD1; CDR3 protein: CASSSPSGTARGNYGYTF; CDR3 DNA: TGTGCCAGCAGCTCTCCATCCGGGACAGCGAGGGGTAACTATGGCTACACCTTC
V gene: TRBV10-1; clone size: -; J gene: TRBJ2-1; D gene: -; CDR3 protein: CASSDVKQASSYNEQFF; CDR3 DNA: TGCGCCAGCAGCGACGTAAAACAGGCGAGCTCCTACAATGAGCAGTTCTTC